These 8 T cell receptor beta chains share one sample of origin, sequenced in a study of blood T cells in healthy people across ages (dated by TCRdb to the mid-2010s). The library came from 5' RACE. Sequencing took place on an Illumina HiSeq 2500. The second PCR ran for roughly 7 to 11 cycles and used a J-beta primer mix along with a sample-barcoded 5' primer. TCRdb took the public reads, trimmed them with fastp at Q25, ran MiXCR for clone calling and kept in-frame beta chains. One record per CDR3 amino acid sequence lists the most common genes and DNA. The sample table shows 550,000 to 700,000 distinct CDR3 sequences, and 27% are seen once. The ten largest clones capture around a sixth of the sample. The specimen was blood. The source of these receptors is a woman in her sixties or seventies in good health.

The chain combines TRBV5-1 with TRBJ2-3; the D is unclear. CDR3 length equals 15 residues. The germline V gene encodes CDR1 SGHRS and CDR2 YFSETQ. Deletions cut 1 base from V and 1 base from J, with 10 bases between. As DNA, the CDR3 is TGCGCCAGCAGCTTGAAATCCCCAGGCACAGATACGCAGTATTTT. Its translation: CASSLKSPGTDTQYF.

This clonotype was recorded a few times. The junction differs from germline at one of its ends, possibly a read error. The rearrangement links TRBV4-2 to TRBJ2-1; 12 nucleotides line up with TRBD2. This CDR3 has 15 amino acids. Germline V gene lookup returns CDR1 LGHNA and CDR2 YNFKEQ. The CDR3 is CASSQDGGLAGKQFF. CDR3 sequence (DNA): TGTGCCAGCAGCCAAGATGGGGGACTAGCGGGTAAGCAGTTCTTT.

The CDR3 DNA reads as TGTGCCAGCAGCTTTAAGGAGGCGAGGGAAGAGACCCAGTACTTC. Translated, it gives CASSFKEAREETQYF. The chain joins TRBV5-8 to TRBJ2-5; a possible D gene is TRBD2 (5 bases). This CDR3 comprises 15 residues. The germline V gene encodes CDR1 SGHTS and CDR2 YDEGEE. With 2 bases removed from V and 3 bases from J, the gap between germline ends came to 14 bases.

A few counts support this clonotype. The V and J genes are TRBV7-9 and TRBJ1-1; no clear D gene. CDR1 and CDR2 from the germline V gene are SEHNR and FQNEAQ (reference sequence). V was trimmed by 2 bases and J by 3 bases, leaving 7 bases between them. This CDR3 has 13 residues. The CDR3: CASSLHPDTEAFF. CDR3 in DNA: TGTGCCAGCAGCTTACATCCAGACACTGAAGCTTTCTTT.

This clonotype came up a few times. The V and J genes are TRBV7-2 and TRBJ1-2; TRBD1 matches 7 bases. V gave up 1 base and J gave up 4 bases; unmatched junction bases: 6. Germline CDR1 reads SGHTA; CDR2 reads FQGNSA. The CDR3 contains 15 residues. The CDR3 loop is CASSLGLAGGYGYTF. The CDR3 nucleotides read TGTGCCAGCAGCTTAGGCCTGGCAGGGGGCTATGGCTACACCTTC. Together with reference TRBV7-2 and TRBJ1-2, the CDR3 gives the full variable domain: GAGVSQSPSNKVTEKGKDVELRCDPISGHTALYWYRQSLGQGLEFLIYFQGNSAPDKSGLPSDRFSAERTGGSVSTLTIQRTQQEDSAVYLCASSLGLAGGYGYTFGSGTRLTVV.

This clonotype was counted only a few times. The rearrangement uses TRBV7-2 and TRBJ2-5; 11 bases fit TRBD2. V lost 1 base and J lost 5; bases outside the gene matches: 9. This CDR3 is built from 17 residues. CDR1 and CDR2 from the germline V gene are SGHTA and FQGNSA. The CDR3 DNA sequence: TGTGCCAGCAGCTTAGGGGTGGGACTAGCGGAGGCGGAGACCCAGTACTTC. Its protein is CASSLGVGLAEAETQYF.

The chain carries TRBV7-2 and TRBJ1-1, with 8 bases lining up with TRBD1. V gave up 5 bases and J gave up 10 bases; unmatched junction bases: 9. This CDR3 is built from 13 residues. CDR1 is SGHTA and CDR2 is FQGNSA in the germline V gene. The CDR3 sequence: CASSPGQGGGAFF. Written as DNA, the CDR3 is TGTGCCAGCAGCCCCGGACAGGGAGGTGGAGCTTTCTTT. Together with reference TRBV7-2 and TRBJ1-1, the CDR3 gives the full variable domain: GAGVSQSPSNKVTEKGKDVELRCDPISGHTALYWYRQSLGQGLEFLIYFQGNSAPDKSGLPSDRFSAERTGGSVSTLTIQRTQQEDSAVYLCASSPGQGGGAFFGQGTRLTVV.

This clonotype was seen more than once but under ten times. This chain joins TRBV12-3 or TRBV12-4 and TRBJ1-1; D possibly corresponds to TRBD1 (6 bases). The CDR3 extends over 12 amino acids. V gave up 5 bases and J gave up 7 bases, with 11 bases separating them. CDR3 residues: CASSRTGIEAFF. The CDR3 DNA reads as TGTGCCAGCAGTCGTACAGGGATTGAAGCTTTCTTT.